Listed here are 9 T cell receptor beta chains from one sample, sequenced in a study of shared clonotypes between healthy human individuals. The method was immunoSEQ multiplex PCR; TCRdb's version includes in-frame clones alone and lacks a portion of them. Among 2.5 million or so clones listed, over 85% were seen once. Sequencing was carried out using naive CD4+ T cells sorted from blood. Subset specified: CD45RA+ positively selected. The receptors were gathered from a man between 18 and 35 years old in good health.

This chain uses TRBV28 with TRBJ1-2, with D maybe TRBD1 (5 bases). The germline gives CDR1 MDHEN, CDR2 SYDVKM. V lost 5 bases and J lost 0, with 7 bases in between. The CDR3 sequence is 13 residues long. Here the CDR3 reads CASSQGPNYGYTF. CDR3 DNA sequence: TGTGCCAGCAGTCAGGGCCCTAACTATGGCTACACCTTC.

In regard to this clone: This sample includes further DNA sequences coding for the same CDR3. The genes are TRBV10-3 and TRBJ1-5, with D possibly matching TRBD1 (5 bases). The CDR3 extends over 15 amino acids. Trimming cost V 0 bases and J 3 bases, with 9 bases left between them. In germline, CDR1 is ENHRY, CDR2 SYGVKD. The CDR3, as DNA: TGTGCCATCAGTGAGTCAGGAGGGGACAATCAGCCCCAGCATTTT. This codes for CAISESGGDNQPQHF.

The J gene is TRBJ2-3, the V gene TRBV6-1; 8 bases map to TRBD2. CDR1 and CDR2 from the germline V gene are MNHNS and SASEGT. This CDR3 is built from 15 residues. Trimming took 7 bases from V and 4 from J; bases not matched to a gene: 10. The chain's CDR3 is CASTQGLARADTQYF. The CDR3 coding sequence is TGTGCCAGCACTCAAGGACTAGCAAGGGCAGATACGCAGTATTTT.

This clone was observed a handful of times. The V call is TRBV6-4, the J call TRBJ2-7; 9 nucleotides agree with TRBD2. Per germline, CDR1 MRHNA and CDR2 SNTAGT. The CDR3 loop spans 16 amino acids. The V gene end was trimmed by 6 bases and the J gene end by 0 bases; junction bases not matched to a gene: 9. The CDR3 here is CASSDASGASSYEQYF. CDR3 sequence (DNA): TGTGCCAGCAGCGATGCTAGCGGGGCTAGCTCCTACGAGCAGTACTTC.

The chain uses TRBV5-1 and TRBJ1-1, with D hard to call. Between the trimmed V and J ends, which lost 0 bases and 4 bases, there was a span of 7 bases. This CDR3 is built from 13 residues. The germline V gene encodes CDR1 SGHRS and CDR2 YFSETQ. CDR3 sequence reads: CASSLERGTEAFF. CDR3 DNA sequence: TGCGCCAGCAGCTTGGAGCGGGGCACTGAAGCTTTCTTT.

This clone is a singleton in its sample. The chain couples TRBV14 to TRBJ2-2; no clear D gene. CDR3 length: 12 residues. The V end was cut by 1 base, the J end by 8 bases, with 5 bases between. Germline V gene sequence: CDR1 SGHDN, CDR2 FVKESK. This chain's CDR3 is CASSQAAGELFF. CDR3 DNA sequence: TGTGCCAGCAGCCAAGCGGCGGGGGAGCTGTTTTTT.

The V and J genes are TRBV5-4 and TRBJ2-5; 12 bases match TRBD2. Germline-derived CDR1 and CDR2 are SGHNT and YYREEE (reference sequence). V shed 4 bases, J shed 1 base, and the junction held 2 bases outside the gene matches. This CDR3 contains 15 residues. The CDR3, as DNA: TGTGCCAGCAGCCGGACTAGCGGGATCCAAGAGACCCAGTACTTC. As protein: CASSRTSGIQETQYF.

The CDR3 DNA sequence: TGTGCCAGCCACTTCCAGGGGGATATCACTGAAGCTTTCTTT. Encoded protein: CASHFQGDITEAFF. The rearrangement joins TRBV18 to TRBJ1-1; TRBD1 matches at 7 bases. Germline assignment: CDR1 KGHSH and CDR2 LQKENI. The length of the CDR3 is 14 residues. Trimming took 8 bases from V and 4 from J; bases not matched to a gene: 10.

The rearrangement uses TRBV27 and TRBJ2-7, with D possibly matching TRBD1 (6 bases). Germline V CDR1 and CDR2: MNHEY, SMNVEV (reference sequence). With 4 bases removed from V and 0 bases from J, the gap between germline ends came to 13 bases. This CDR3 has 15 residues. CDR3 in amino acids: CASSSSGTSSYEQYF. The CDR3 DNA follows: TGTGCCAGCAGTTCCTCCGGGACAAGCTCCTACGAGCAGTACTTC.